This T cell receptor (beta chain) emerged from a study of T cells in tuberculosis (dated by TCRdb to 2016 to 2019). In the study overall: To characterize T cells specific for the mycobacterial lipid antigen glucose monomycolate (GMM), the study used CD1B tetramers together with high-throughput TCR immunosequencing. Active tuberculosis patient PBMC were archived before or within 7 days of starting standard anti-tuberculosis treatment. A South African clinical cohort compared IGRA-negative adolescents, IGRA-positive adolescents with latent tuberculosis and adults with active tuberculosis, about ten per group.

Relative to germline, V is 1 base shorter and J is 10 bases shorter, with 14 bases between their ends. Taken from the germline V gene, the CDR1 and CDR2 loops are SGHDN and FVKESK. Spanning cysteine to phenylalanine, the CDR3 consists of 15 amino acids. Only the CDR3 region is kept as DNA, spanning 45 bases read in frame from base 1. Remarks on this clone: Its antigen is still unknown. No base quality information exists; no much larger clone differs at one position.

What the time point label conveys for this sample: new active TB diagnosis, blood taken before or within 7 days of starting treatment. Patients with active tuberculosis were defined as newly diagnosed, HIV-seronegative South African adults aged 18 years or older. Confirmation of active tuberculosis was obtained by positive sputum smear microscopy and/or positive M. tuberculosis culture. Unsorted cryopreserved PBMC were immunosequenced, covering on average about 100,000 T cells per clinical donor. The immunoSEQ multiplex PCR assay was used to generate TCR libraries, with TCR-beta and/or TCR-alpha/delta assays applied to each sample. Amplified TCR libraries were sequenced on the Illumina high-throughput platform. Per the authors' processing: Clustering and dimensionality reduction relied on pairwise TCRdist distances among GMM-specific receptors from T cells that were either sorted ex vivo or expanded in vitro. Each clinical repertoire was scored by mean NN-distance, the average TCRdist to the nearest 10% of tetramer-positive reference sequences. GEM TCR motif frequency was calculated as the fraction of unique TCRs that matched known GEM sequences in V/J usage and CDR3 length. Linear discriminant analysis with leave-one-out cross-validation, implemented in scikit-learn, was used to classify active tuberculosis. TCRdb obtained this table from immuneACCESS and retained in-frame rearrangements with V and J assigned. These tables miss some clones; where compared with another copy, unresolved V genes account for less than half of the shortfall, and the remainder is unexplained. V and J calls and clone size follow that table, whereas D and trimming were derived from the DNA. In all, the sample holds about 49,000 clones, and around 96% of those were seen once. The ten largest clones represent 1.4% of the sample.

The study at large found these results: Shorter CDR3-alpha lengths in active tuberculosis patients partly drove the smaller NN-distances, and the TCR-beta difference was not statistically significant. A classifier using the diverse GMM-specific repertoire reached 87% accuracy (AUROC roughly 0.9), compared with more than 65% accuracy using GEM motif frequencies. Compared with IGRA-negative controls, TCR-alpha repertoires from active tuberculosis had smaller mean NN-distances to GMM-specific TCRs, which suggests that these TCRs underwent clonal expansion. Which clinical samples got chosen depended on the availability of cryopreserved specimens, and the active tuberculosis cases were adults, whereas the controls were adolescents.

The specimen was PBMCs, collected at tuberculosis diagnosis. The receptor was derived from an adult with tuberculosis. Here the chain combines TRBV14 and TRBJ1-6; tentative D gene TRBD1, with 6 bases matching. CDR3 protein: CASSQAGDRSSPLHF. The bases read TGTGCCAGCAGCCAAGCAGGGGACCGCTCGTCACCCCTCCACTTT.